Following are 5 T cell receptor beta chains from one sample sequenced in a study of metastatic and nonmetastatic thyroid tumors. Patients underwent thyroid surgery, and none had received any treatment before it. TCRdb re-clonotyped the PCR reads via MiXCR. Here the sample spans about 32,000 clones, 6% to 9.5% being singletons. Sequenced material: blood. The receptors originated from a female donor with papillary thyroid cancer or a benign thyroid nodule (not recorded which). Some clones in this sample may be carry-over from other donors' samples.

This clone was seen repeatedly, ten times or more. This chain links TRBV24-1 with TRBJ2-3; 10 nucleotides match TRBD2. The V and J ends lost 0 bases and 4 bases, in that order; junction bases with no gene match: 3. Germline V gene sequence: CDR1 KGHDR, CDR2 SFDVKD. The CDR3 has 16 residues. The CDR3 here is CATSDLSGGGADTQYF. The CDR3, as DNA: TGTGCCACCAGTGATTTGAGCGGGGGGGGGGCAGATACGCAGTATTTT.

This clone was recorded many times. The chain links TRBV5-1 to TRBJ2-7, with D perhaps TRBD1 or TRBD2 (5 bases each). The CDR3 is 13 residues long. Between the trimmed V and J ends, which lost 6 bases and 3 bases, there was a span of 13 bases. Germline V gives CDR1 SGHRS, CDR2 YFSETQ. CDR3 residues: CASKWDGSYEQYF. The DNA for the CDR3 is TGCGCCAGCAAATGGGACGGTAGCTACGAGCAGTACTTC.

This clone was recorded many times. The gene calls are TRBV19 and TRBJ1-1; D gene unclear. Germline lookup yields CDR1 LNHDA and CDR2 SQIVND (reference sequence). Trimming left V 3 bases short and J 7 bases short, with 12 bases between. The CDR3 totals 13 residues. CDR3 amino acids: CASSIRTANEAFF. The CDR3 DNA sequence: TGTGCCAGTAGTATTCGTACAGCAAATGAAGCTTTCTTT.

This clone was recorded at least ten times. Other DNA sequences in the same sample also yield this CDR3. The CDR3 bases are TGTGCCAGCAGTTTCGGAACGGGGACGGGCGACTATGGCTACACCTTC. It translates to CASSFGTGTGDYGYTF. The chain has TRBV28 and TRBJ1-2, with a weak D call TRBD1 (5 bases). This CDR3 spans 16 amino acids. Germline V gene data show CDR1 as MDHEN and CDR2 as SYDVKM. Trimming cost V 3 bases and J 3 bases, with 17 bases left between them.

This clone was counted at least ten times. The rearrangement uses TRBV19 and TRBJ1-2, with 7 bases matching TRBD1. The V gene end was trimmed by 3 bases and the J gene end by 0 bases; junction bases not matched to a gene: 7. Germline V gene data show CDR1 as LNHDA and CDR2 as SQIVND (reference sequence). CDR3 length equals 16 residues. CDR3 DNA: TGTGCCAGTAGTATCTACAGGGGCCTCACTAACTATGGCTACACCTTC. Protein: CASSIYRGLTNYGYTF.